Following are 27 T cell receptor beta chains from one sample sequenced in a study of cytomegalovirus exposure and HLA in healthy donors. Primers: 60 Vbeta forward and 13 Jbeta reverse. Clones were read by immunoSEQ multiplex PCR, and TCRdb kept only the in-frame ones, dropping some. The sample gives over 130,000 clones, 82% of which show up once; approximately 2.4% is in the top ten. The sample taken for sequencing was PBMCs. The receptors stem from a male donor in good health and CMV-seronegative.

This chain joins TRBV29-1 and TRBJ1-1; 8 positions match TRBD1. CDR3 length: 12 amino acids. Germline CDR1 is SQVTM and CDR2 is ANQGSEA. With V trimmed by 4 bases and J by 4 bases, 2 bases remained unmatched. The CDR3 spells CSVGDRTTEAFF. Here the CDR3 DNA reads TGCAGCGTTGGGGACAGGACCACTGAAGCTTTCTTT.

This clone was seen more than once but under ten times. The chain combines TRBV18 with TRBJ2-7; 7 bases fit TRBD1. CDR1 KGHSH and CDR2 LQKENI come from the germline V gene. J lost 7 bases, V lost 6 bases, and 12 bases had no gene match. This CDR3 has 14 amino acids. DNA for the CDR3: TGTGCCAGCTCCCTAATTGACAGGGTGGGAGAGCAGTACTTC. Amino acid sequence: CASSLIDRVGEQYF.

The chain recombines TRBV10-3 with TRBJ2-5, with D perhaps TRBD2 (5 bases). The DNA matches TRBJ2-7 better at its end, which makes the J call doubtful. The CDR3 runs to 14 residues. From germline, CDR1 is ENHRY and CDR2 SYGVKD. CDR3 coding DNA: TGTGCCATCAGCAGCGAGACTAACTCCTACGAGCAGTACTTC. Amino acids: CAISSETNSYEQYF.

This clone has a handful of counts. The chain is built from TRBV7-3 and TRBJ2-7, with 10 bases identical to TRBD2. The germline V gene encodes CDR1 SGHTA and CDR2 FQGTGA. With V trimmed by 6 bases and J by 6 bases, 11 bases remained unmatched. This CDR3 region has 15 residues. The CDR3 spells CASRALAGDAGEQYF. The CDR3 DNA follows: TGTGCCAGCAGGGCTCTAGCGGGAGACGCAGGCGAGCAGTACTTC. The entire variable domain, with the rest obtained from reference TRBV7-3 and TRBJ2-7, is as follows: GAGVSQTPSNKVTEKGKYVELRCDPISGHTALYWYRQSLGQGPEFLIYFQGTGAADDSGLPNDRFFAVRPEGSVSTLKIQRTERGDSAVYLCASRALAGDAGEQYFGPGTRLTVT.

This clone was seen a single time. This chain uses TRBV27 with TRBJ2-2; D gene uncertain. Trimming removed 4 bases from V and 1 base from J, with 4 bases in between. In germline, CDR1 is MNHEY, CDR2 SMNVEV (reference sequence). CDR3 length: 13 residues. CDR3 region: CASSSRNTGELFF. The CDR3 bases are TGTGCCAGCAGTTCCCGGAACACCGGGGAGCTGTTTTTT.

V and J are TRBV2 and TRBJ2-7; 13 bases agree with TRBD2. J lost 2 bases, V lost 5 bases, and 0 bases had no gene match. The length of the CDR3 is 14 residues. The germline gives CDR1 SNHLY, CDR2 FYNNEI. This chain's CDR3 is CASSTSGGAYEQYF. CDR3 DNA sequence: TGTGCCAGCAGTACTAGCGGGGGGGCCTACGAGCAGTACTTC.

V is TRBV5-4 and J is TRBJ2-3, with 11 bases fitting TRBD2. Germline V gene lookup returns CDR1 SGHNT and CDR2 YYREEE (reference sequence). This CDR3 has 17 amino acids. V lost 9 bases to trimming and J lost 0 bases; unmatched junction nucleotides: 12. The CDR3 loop is CAIQGTSGFTSTDTQYF. CDR3 DNA: TGTGCCATCCAAGGGACTAGCGGATTTACTAGCACAGATACGCAGTATTTT.

V gene TRBV12-5 combines with J gene TRBJ2-1; TRBD1 aligns across 8 bases. The germline gives CDR1 LGHNT, CDR2 FRNRAP. Trimming cost V 4 bases and J 7 bases; bases outside gene matches: 9. The CDR3 runs 15 residues. CDR3 in DNA: TGTGCTAGTGGTTCTCAGGGGGCTCCTTGGAATGAGCAGTTCTTC. It translates to CASGSQGAPWNEQFF. Full variable domain (missing parts from reference TRBV12-5 and TRBJ2-1): DARVTQTPRHKVTEMGQEVTMRCQPILGHNTVFWYRQTMMQGLELLAYFRNRAPLDDSGMPKDRFSAEMPDATLATLKIQPSEPRDSAVYFCASGSQGAPWNEQFFGPGTRLTVL.

J is TRBJ2-5 and V is TRBV7-2; 9 bases are a match to TRBD1. Looked up from germline, CDR1 is SGHTA and CDR2 is FQGNSA. The CDR3 contains 16 residues. V was pared by 4 bases and J by 2 bases, with 8 bases of the junction left unmatched. The CDR3 nucleotides are TGTGCCAGCAGCTCAACCCCGGGACAGGGACAAGAGACCCAGTACTTC. This sequence encodes CASSSTPGQGQETQYF.

The chain joins TRBV28 to TRBJ1-5; D may be TRBD1 (5 bases). V shed 8 bases and J shed 4 bases, with 12 bases lying between them. CDR1 and CDR2 (germline): MDHEN, SYDVKM. The CDR3 sequence is 13 residues long. CDR3 region: CASSDTINQPQHF. CDR3 DNA: TGTGCCAGCTCGGACACCATAAATCAGCCCCAGCATTTT. Using reference TRBV28 and TRBJ1-5 for the parts outside the CDR3, the full variable domain is DVKVTQSSRYLVKRTGEKVFLECVQDMDHENMFWYRQDPGLGLRLIYFSYDVKMKEKGDIPEGYSVSREKKERFSLILESASTNQTSMYLCASSDTINQPQHFGDGTRLSIL.

The CDR3 protein is CAVDRDYGYTF. CDR3 sequence (DNA): TGTGCCGTGGACAGGGACTATGGCTACACCTTC. This sequence joins TRBV28 and TRBJ1-2; 8 nucleotides align to TRBD1. J lost 3 bases, V lost 11 bases, and 2 bases had no gene match. This CDR3 region has 11 residues. Germline CDR1 and CDR2: MDHEN and SYDVKM.

This clone was counted a few times. CDR3 DNA sequence: TGTGCCAGCAGCAAAAGTCCGGGCAGGGGGCAAGTAGAAGAGACCCAGTACTTC. Its protein product is CASSKSPGRGQVEETQYF. J is TRBJ2-5 and V is TRBV21-1; the DNA was not used to check the table's D call, TRBD1. TRBV21-1 is assigned pseudogene status. The CDR3 contains 18 residues.

The V call is TRBV13, the J call TRBJ2-1; D is unresolved. Trimming removed 4 bases from V and 9 bases from J, with 7 bases in between. From germline, CDR1 is PRHDT and CDR2 FYEKMQ (reference sequence). This CDR3 spans 11 amino acids. The CDR3 here is CASSSSPEQFF. As DNA, the CDR3 is TGTGCCAGCAGCTCGAGCCCTGAGCAGTTCTTC.

This clone was recorded only once. The CDR3 protein is CASTTEGDEPQHF. Written as DNA, the CDR3 is TGTGCCAGCACCACCGAGGGGGATGAGCCCCAGCATTTT. The chain has TRBV6-6 and TRBJ1-5; D is possibly TRBD1 (6 bases). The CDR3 extends over 13 amino acids. Looked up from germline, CDR1 is MNHNY and CDR2 is SVGAGI (reference sequence). V was clipped by 7 bases and J by 8 bases, with 15 bases between them.

The V gene is TRBV7-9, the J gene TRBJ2-7, with D possibly being TRBD2 (6 bases). V lost 10 bases and J lost 2, with 15 bases in between. CDR3 length: 13 residues. Germline CDR1 reads SEHNR; CDR2 reads FQNEAQ (reference sequence). The CDR3 is CATSGLLAYEQYF. As DNA, the CDR3 is TGTGCCACCTCGGGACTCCTCGCCTACGAGCAGTACTTC.

J is TRBJ2-1 and V is TRBV11-3, with D maybe TRBD2 (5 bases). This CDR3 region has 15 residues. The germline V and J ends were trimmed by 1 base and 9 bases, with 16 bases remaining between them. Per germline, CDR1 SGHNT and CDR2 YENEEA. CDR3 in DNA: TGTGCCAGCAGCTTAGTTGCGGGCGAAGTAGGTGAGCAGTTCTTC. Its protein is CASSLVAGEVGEQFF.

The count of this clone is one. V gene TRBV30 combines with J gene TRBJ1-3; D not resolved. Germline V gives CDR1 GTSNPN, CDR2 SVGIG (reference sequence). The ends were cut back, 0 bases at V and 9 bases at J, with 12 bases in the middle. This CDR3 has 13 amino acids. CDR3 sequence: CAWSVLAPGTIYF. In nucleotides, the CDR3 is TGTGCCTGGAGTGTTTTGGCGCCGGGCACCATATATTTT.

The V and J genes are TRBV5-4 and TRBJ2-6, with D perhaps matching TRBD1 (6 bases). The germline V gene has CDR1 SGHNT and CDR2 YYREEE (reference sequence). Trimming shortened V by 2 bases and J by 2 bases, and 8 bases separated the two germline ends. The CDR3 totals 15 residues. CDR3 nucleotide sequence: TGTGCCAGCAGCTTTTCAGGGGCTGGGGCCAACGTCCTGACTTTC. This translates into CASSFSGAGANVLTF.

The chain links TRBV5-1 to TRBJ2-7, with 9 nucleotides matching TRBD2. V lost 3 bases and J lost 4; bases outside the gene matches: 17. The CDR3 is made up of 18 amino acids. Per germline, CDR1 SGHRS and CDR2 YFSETQ. In DNA, the CDR3 is TGCGCCAGCAGCTCCTTAGGGGGCGCGGCTAGCGGGGAATACGAGCAGTACTTC. Translated: CASSSLGGAASGEYEQYF.

This chain joins TRBV4-3 and TRBJ2-3; 9 positions match TRBD1. The CDR3 consists of 16 residues. J was trimmed by 5 bases and V by 4 bases; bases with no gene match: 10. CDR1 and CDR2 from the germline V gene are LGHNA and YSLEER. CDR3 amino acids: CASSLNTGGLGDTQYF. The CDR3 bases are TGCGCCAGCAGCCTAAACACAGGGGGCCTGGGAGATACGCAGTATTTT.

The chain joins TRBV11-2 to TRBJ2-4; 9 bases fit TRBD1. Germline values: CDR1 SGHAT, CDR2 FQNNGV. The CDR3 extends over 15 amino acids. J gave up 8 bases and V 5 bases, and 10 bases lay outside the gene matches. CDR3 nucleotide sequence: TGTGCCAGCAGCCATGGGGGACAGGGATTGGACATTCAGTACTTC. Protein product: CASSHGGQGLDIQYF. The full variable domain, completed using reference TRBV11-2 and TRBJ2-4, is EAGVAQSPRYKIIEKRQSVAFWCNPISGHATLYWYQQILGQGPKLLIQFQNNGVVDDSQLPKDRFSAERLKGVDSTLKIQPAKLEDSAVYLCASSHGGQGLDIQYFGAGTRLSVL.

The rearrangement links TRBV7-9 to TRBJ2-3; D may be TRBD1 (6 bases). V lost 3 bases to trimming and J lost 7 bases, with 11 bases between them. CDR1 SEHNR and CDR2 FQNEAQ come from the germline V gene (reference sequence). CDR3 length equals 13 residues. The CDR3 reads CASSLGQGNTQYF. The CDR3 nucleotides read TGTGCCAGCAGCTTGGGGCAGGGGAATACGCAGTATTTT.

This chain joins TRBV10-2 and TRBJ2-7, with 13 nucleotides matching TRBD2. Germline CDR1 reads WSHSY; CDR2 reads SAAADI. V trimming: 7 bases; J trimming: 7 bases; junction bases outside the gene matches: 7. The length of the CDR3 is 14 residues. The CDR3 region is CASTLAGGPGEQYF. The CDR3 DNA follows: TGCGCCAGCACACTAGCGGGAGGGCCGGGAGAGCAGTACTTC.

The V and J genes are TRBV11-3 and TRBJ2-5; 10 bases align to TRBD1. The CDR3 has 14 amino acids. Germline CDR1 reads SGHNT; CDR2 reads YENEEA. V shed 5 bases, J shed 7 bases, and the junction held 7 bases outside the gene matches. The CDR3 spells CASSPGQGEVTQYF. For the CDR3, the DNA is TGTGCCAGCAGCCCAGGACAGGGGGAGGTGACCCAGTACTTC.

The CDR3: CASSIGGPGEQYF. CDR3 DNA: TGTGCCAGCAGCATCGGAGGGCCGGGCGAGCAGTACTTC. The rearrangement uses TRBV5-6 and TRBJ2-7, with D possibly matching TRBD2 (6 bases). V was cut by 4 bases and J by 6 bases, with 14 bases left in between. Looked up from germline, CDR1 is SGHDT and CDR2 is YYEEEE. This CDR3 has 13 amino acids. The full variable domain, completed using reference TRBV5-6 and TRBJ2-7, is DAGVTQSPTHLIKTRGQQVTLRCSPKSGHDTVSWYQQALGQGPQFIFQYYEEEERQRGNFPDRFSGHQFPNYSSELNVNALLLGDSALYLCASSIGGPGEQYFGPGTRLTVT.

The V call is TRBV9, the J call TRBJ2-2; 9 bases fit TRBD1. CDR3 length equals 16 residues. V gave up 3 bases and J gave up 3 bases; unmatched junction bases: 6. The V gene's germline CDR1 is SGDLS and CDR2 YYNGEE. The CDR3 reads CASSESGTGYTGELFF. The CDR3 DNA sequence: TGTGCCAGCAGCGAATCCGGGACAGGGTACACCGGGGAGCTGTTTTTT.

V gene TRBV21-1 combines with J gene TRBJ2-7; TRBD2 was called by the table and not checked on the DNA. TRBV21-1 is deemed a pseudogene. This CDR3 is 12 amino acids long. Written as DNA, the CDR3 is TGTGCCAGCGGCGGGACTGTATACGAGCAGTACTTC. It translates to CASGGTVYEQYF.